The T cell receptor (beta chain) under discussion was sequenced for a study of blood T cell repertoires in COVID-19. Study at large: PBMCs, B-cell-depleted T cells, or T cells were the source of the cDNA or gDNA that made up the material.

CDR3 length: 12 residues. Trimming left V 5 bases short and J 8 bases short, with 12 bases between. Authors' data handling: Reference gene primer amplification in the assay estimated nucleated cell counts. TCRdb's table, derived via immunoSEQ multiplex PCR, lists solely in-frame clones and lacks some. V and J calls and clone size follow that table, whereas D and trimming were derived from the DNA. The repertoire holds about 150,000 clones, with approximately 88% as singletons. The J gene is TRBJ1-2, the V gene TRBV12-3 or TRBV12-4; perhaps TRBD1 as D (5 bases). This TCR came from a man aged 60-69 years with acute or convalescent COVID-19. Sequenced input: peripheral blood. CDR3 sequence (DNA): TGTGCCAGCAGTGGGGACTTTAAGGGCTACACCTTC. This codes for CASSGDFKGYTF.